This TCR beta chain was identified during a study of blood T cell repertoires in COVID-19. Cohorts were determined from participant-reported clinical history. Method: immunoSEQ multiplex PCR; TCRdb's copy keeps in-frame clones and lacks some. Of 280,000 or so clones listed, around nine tenths are singletons. The V gene's germline CDR1 is LNHDA and CDR2 SQIVND (reference sequence). The CDR3 totals 19 residues. V gave up 2 bases and J gave up 9 bases, with 26 bases separating them. This sequence originates from a woman aged 45-65 years who had been exposed to COVID-19. Material for sequencing was PBMCs or T cells enriched from blood (not recorded which). J is TRBJ1-6 and V is TRBV19; a weak D match, TRBD1 (6 bases). CDR3 coding DNA: TGTGCCAGTAGTATACGGACAGATTATAGGTTTTCTATAGCTTCACCCCTCCACTTT. It specifies CASSIRTDYRFSIASPLHF.